One sample yielded the 15 T cell receptor beta chains listed below, sequenced in a study of CD8 T cells in Susac syndrome. Random hexamers were used to reverse transcribe roughly 0.45 to 1 ug of RNA. One entry per CDR3 protein, called by TCRdb with MiXCR from the immunoSEQ multiplex PCR reads. This table has under 200,000 distinct CDR3 sequences, 85% to 95% appearing once. The specimen sequenced was CD4+ T cells from PBMCs. Receptors originate from a human donor with Susac syndrome.

The rearrangement joins TRBV29-1 to TRBJ2-3, with 7 bases that match TRBD1. The V segment lost 7 bases and the J segment 2 bases; nucleotides outside the gene matches: 3. CDR1 is SQVTM, CDR2 ANQGSEA, per germline. This CDR3 spans 12 amino acids. In DNA, the CDR3 is TGCAGCGCGGGACAGCTCACAGATACGCAGTATTTT. Translating it yields CSAGQLTDTQYF.

In this sample, this clonotype turned up once. The rearrangement links TRBV10-2 to TRBJ2-7; perhaps TRBD2 as D (7 bases). This CDR3 is built from 12 residues. In germline, CDR1 is WSHSY, CDR2 SAAADI. V shed 7 bases and J shed 6 bases, with 13 bases lying between them. The chain's CDR3 is CASNRGASEQYF. Here the CDR3 DNA reads TGCGCCAGCAACCGGGGGGCGAGCGAGCAGTACTTC.

This clonotype was found once. The J gene is TRBJ2-5, the V gene TRBV3-1; D is undetermined. The germline CDR1 and CDR2 sequences are LGHDT and YNNKEL (reference sequence). This CDR3 spans 12 amino acids. Trimming left V 1 base short and J 3 bases short, with 3 bases between. As DNA, the CDR3 is TGTGCCAGCAGCCAAGTGAAAGAGACCCAGTACTTC. Translated, it gives CASSQVKETQYF.

The chain joins TRBV25-1 to TRBJ2-7, with D perhaps TRBD2 (6 bases). CDR3 length: 14 amino acids. Trimming left V 7 bases short and J 7 bases short, with 20 bases between. Per germline, CDR1 MGHDK and CDR2 SYGVNS. The CDR3 region is CASTSGQSGGEQYF. Here the CDR3 DNA reads TGTGCCAGCACCTCAGGGCAGTCCGGGGGAGAGCAGTACTTC.

The J gene is TRBJ1-5, the V gene TRBV3-1; D is undetermined. V was cut by 1 base and J by 0 bases, with 7 bases left in between. This CDR3 comprises 15 residues. CDR1 is LGHDT, CDR2 YNNKEL, per germline (reference sequence). The CDR3 DNA sequence: TGTGCCAGCAGCCAAGGCAGTTCTAGCAATCAGCCCCAGCATTTT. Protein sequence: CASSQGSSSNQPQHF.

This rearrangement joins TRBV19 to TRBJ1-2; 8 bases fit TRBD1. The CDR3 covers 15 residues. Germline CDR1 is LNHDA and CDR2 is SQIVND (reference sequence). V dropped 3 bases and J dropped 3; count of bases not matched to a gene: 6. CDR3 bases: TGTGCCAGTAGTATTCTAGGACAGGGAGACTATGGCTACACCTTC. As protein: CASSILGQGDYGYTF.

V and J are TRBV19 and TRBJ2-5; weak D call: TRBD2 (5 bases). The CDR3 has 12 residues. Germline assignment: CDR1 LNHDA and CDR2 SQIVND (reference sequence). V was shortened by 2 bases and J by 5 bases, with 6 bases between the two germline ends. The CDR3 here is CASSIPGETQYF. The CDR3 DNA reads TGTGCCAGTAGTATACCGGGGGAGACCCAGTACTTC.

This clonotype appeared once. The chain recombines TRBV30 with TRBJ1-6; D ambiguous. The ends were cut back, 1 base at V and 6 bases at J, with 10 bases in the middle. The CDR3 totals 14 residues. Germline loops: CDR1 GTSNPN, CDR2 SVGIG (reference sequence). DNA of the CDR3: TGTGCCTGGAGTGAGGGTGTGTCTAATTCACCCCTCCACTTT. It specifies CAWSEGVSNSPLHF.

The genes are TRBV9 and TRBJ2-5, with D tentatively TRBD1 (5 bases). V lost 2 bases, J lost 5 bases, and 10 bases lay in between. Germline loops: CDR1 SGDLS, CDR2 YYNGEE. The CDR3 spans 13 residues. DNA of the CDR3: TGTGCCAGCAGCGTGACCCCAGGGGAGACCCAGTACTTC. Protein: CASSVTPGETQYF.

This clonotype has only one observation. This sequence joins TRBV7-9 and TRBJ1-6; no definite D call. The V end lost 5 bases, the J end lost 7 bases, and 15 bases lay between the germline ends. Germline V lookup: CDR1 SEHNR, CDR2 FQNEAQ (reference sequence). This CDR3 comprises 15 residues. The CDR3: CASSPTYPGNSPLHF. Here the CDR3 DNA reads TGTGCCAGCAGCCCTACATATCCTGGGAATTCACCCCTCCACTTT.

V gene TRBV29-1 combines with J gene TRBJ2-6; TRBD2 might be the D (6 bases). Germline CDR1 SQVTM, CDR2 ANQGSEA. The CDR3 has 14 residues. V dropped 2 bases and J dropped 3 bases, with 8 bases sitting between them. This CDR3 reads CSVEQGGGANVLTF. In DNA form, the CDR3 reads TGCAGCGTTGAACAGGGAGGTGGGGCCAACGTCCTGACTTTC.

The V gene is TRBV20-1, the J gene TRBJ2-3; D gene unclear. CDR1 is DFQATT, CDR2 SNEGSKA, per germline (reference sequence). The CDR3 sequence is 12 residues long. V dropped 4 bases and J dropped 2 bases, with 7 bases sitting between them. The CDR3 sequence: CSATGATDTQYF. DNA for the CDR3: TGCAGTGCTACTGGAGCCACAGATACGCAGTATTTT.

J is TRBJ1-1 and V is TRBV3-1; D is unclear. The CDR3 runs to 13 residues. V shed 1 base and J shed 2 bases, with 5 bases lying between them. Germline V lookup: CDR1 LGHDT, CDR2 YNNKEL (reference sequence). CDR3 nucleotides: TGTGCCAGCAGCCAAGTGGATAACACTGAAGCTTTCTTT. Amino acids: CASSQVDNTEAFF.

The CDR3, as DNA: TGTGCCAGTCGACAGGGGAGCACAGATACGCAGTATTTT. It is translated as CASRQGSTDTQYF. The chain recombines TRBV19 with TRBJ2-3; 8 bases agree with TRBD1. The CDR3 totals 13 residues. The V gene end was trimmed by 8 bases and the J gene end by 0 bases; junction bases not matched to a gene: 1. Germline CDR1 reads LNHDA; CDR2 reads SQIVND (reference sequence).

This chain links TRBV12-3 or TRBV12-4 with TRBJ2-7, with a tentative D call TRBD1 (6 bases). This CDR3 contains 13 residues. V shed 4 bases and J shed 2 bases, with 9 bases lying between them. The CDR3 loop reads CASSWTDAYEQYF. CDR3 sequence (DNA): TGTGCCAGCAGTTGGACAGATGCCTACGAGCAGTACTTC.